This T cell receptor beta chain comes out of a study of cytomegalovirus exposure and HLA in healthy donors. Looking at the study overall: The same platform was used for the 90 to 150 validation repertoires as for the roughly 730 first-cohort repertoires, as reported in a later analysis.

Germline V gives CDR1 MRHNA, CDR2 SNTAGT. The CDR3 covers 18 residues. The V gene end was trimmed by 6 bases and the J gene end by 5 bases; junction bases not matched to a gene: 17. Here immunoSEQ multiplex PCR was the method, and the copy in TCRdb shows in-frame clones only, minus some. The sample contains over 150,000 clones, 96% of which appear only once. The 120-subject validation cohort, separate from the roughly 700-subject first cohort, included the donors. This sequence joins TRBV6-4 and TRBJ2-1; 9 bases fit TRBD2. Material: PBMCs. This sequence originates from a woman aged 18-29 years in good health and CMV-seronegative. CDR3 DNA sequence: TGTGCCAGCAGCCAGACGATGACTGTGGCGGGGGGGGACAATGAGCAGTTCTTC. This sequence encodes CASSQTMTVAGGDNEQFF.